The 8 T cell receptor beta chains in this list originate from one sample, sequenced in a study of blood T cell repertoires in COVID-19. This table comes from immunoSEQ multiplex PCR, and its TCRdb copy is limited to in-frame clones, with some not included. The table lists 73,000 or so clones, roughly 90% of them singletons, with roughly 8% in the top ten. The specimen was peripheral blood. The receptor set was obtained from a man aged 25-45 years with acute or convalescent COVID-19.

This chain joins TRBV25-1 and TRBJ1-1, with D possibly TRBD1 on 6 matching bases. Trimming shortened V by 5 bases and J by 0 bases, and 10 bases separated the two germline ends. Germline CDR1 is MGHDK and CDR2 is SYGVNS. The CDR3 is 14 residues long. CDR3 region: CASSLTGLNTEAFF. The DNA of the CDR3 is TGTGCCAGCAGTTTGACAGGCCTGAACACTGAAGCTTTCTTT.

For the CDR3, the DNA is TGTGCCAGCAGCCCGTCCGGGACAGGGACGCAGTATTTT. Its protein product is CASSPSGTGTQYF. The chain uses TRBV7-2 and TRBJ2-3; TRBD1 matches at 9 bases. The CDR3 loop spans 13 amino acids. The germline gives CDR1 SGHTA, CDR2 FQGNSA. The J segment lost 9 bases and the V segment lost 5 bases, leaving 6 bases of the junction unmatched.

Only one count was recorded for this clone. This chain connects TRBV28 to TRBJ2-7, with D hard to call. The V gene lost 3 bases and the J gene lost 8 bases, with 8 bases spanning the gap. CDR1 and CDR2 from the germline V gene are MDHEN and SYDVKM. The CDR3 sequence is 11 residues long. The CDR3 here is CASSLGRQQYF. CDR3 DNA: TGTGCCAGCAGTTTGGGCCGGCAGCAGTACTTC.

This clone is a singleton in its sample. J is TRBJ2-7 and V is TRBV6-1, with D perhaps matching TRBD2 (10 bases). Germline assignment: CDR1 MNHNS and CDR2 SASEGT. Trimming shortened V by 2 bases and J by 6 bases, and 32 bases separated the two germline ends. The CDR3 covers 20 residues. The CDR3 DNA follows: TGTGCCAGCAGTGAAAGCAGGGACAGGGCCCGACTAGCGGGTTATGGCGAGCAGTACTTC. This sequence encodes CASSESRDRARLAGYGEQYF.

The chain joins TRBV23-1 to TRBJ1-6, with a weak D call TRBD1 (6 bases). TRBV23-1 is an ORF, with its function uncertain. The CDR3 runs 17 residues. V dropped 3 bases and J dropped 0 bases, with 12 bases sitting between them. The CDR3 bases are TGCGCCAGCAGTCAGCCCGACAGGAGCTCCTATAATTCACCCCTCCACTTT. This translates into CASSQPDRSSYNSPLHF.

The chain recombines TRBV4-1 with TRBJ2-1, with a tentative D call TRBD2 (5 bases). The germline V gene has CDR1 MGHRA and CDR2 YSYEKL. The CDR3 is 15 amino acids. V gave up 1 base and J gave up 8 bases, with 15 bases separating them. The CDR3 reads CASSQVEGVIHEQFF. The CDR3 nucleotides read TGCGCCAGCAGCCAAGTCGAGGGAGTGATCCATGAGCAGTTCTTC.

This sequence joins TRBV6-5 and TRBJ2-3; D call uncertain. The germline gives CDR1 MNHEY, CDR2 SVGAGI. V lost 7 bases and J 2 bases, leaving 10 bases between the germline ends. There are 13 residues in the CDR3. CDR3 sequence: CASNGGYTDTQYF. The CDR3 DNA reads TGTGCCAGCAACGGCGGATACACAGATACGCAGTATTTT.

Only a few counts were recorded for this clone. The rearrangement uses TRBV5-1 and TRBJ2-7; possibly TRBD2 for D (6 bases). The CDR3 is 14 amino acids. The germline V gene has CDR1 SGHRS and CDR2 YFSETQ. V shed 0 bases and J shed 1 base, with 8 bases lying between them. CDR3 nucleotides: TGCGCCAGCAGCTTGGAGCGGGCTTCCTACGAGCAGTACTTC. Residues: CASSLERASYEQYF.